The 26 T cell receptor beta chains below were found in one sample sequenced in a study of shared clonotypes between healthy human individuals. The method was immunoSEQ multiplex PCR; TCRdb's version includes in-frame clones alone and lacks a portion of them. Found here are around 1,100,000 clones, approximately 75% of them singletons; the top ten hold roughly 0.9%. The specimen sequenced was memory CD4+ T cells from PBMCs. Subset meaning: CD45RA-negative fraction. The source is a man younger than 30 in good health. Some clones in this sample may be carry-over from other donors' samples.

The rearrangement links TRBV5-4 to TRBJ2-7; D may be TRBD1 or TRBD2 (6 bases each). V lost 0 bases, J lost 5 bases, and 12 bases lay in between. This CDR3 region has 14 residues. The germline V gene encodes CDR1 SGHNT and CDR2 YYREEE (reference sequence). The CDR3 region has the DNA TGTGCCAGCAGCTTGGGTGGGAGGACAGACGAGCAGTACTTC. It codes for CASSLGGRTDEQYF.

This clone was seen a handful of times. The sample has other DNA sequences that encode this CDR3 too. The V call is TRBV28, the J call TRBJ1-5; 7 positions match TRBD1. This CDR3 is 14 amino acids long. The ends lost 8 bases at V and 11 bases at J; junction bases unmatched: 15. The germline CDR1 and CDR2 sequences are MDHEN and SYDVKM. Here the CDR3 DNA reads TGTGCCAGCTCAACTTGGACAGGTCTCGCGGCCCAGCATTTT. Protein: CASSTWTGLAAQHF.

The V and J genes are TRBV5-1 and TRBJ2-7; 7 positions agree with TRBD1. V lost 0 bases and J lost 4; bases outside the gene matches: 4. The CDR3 consists of 14 residues. Per the germline V gene, CDR1 is SGHRS and CDR2 is YFSETQ. CDR3 coding DNA: TGCGCCAGCAGCTTGGACGGCAGGGGGTACGAGCAGTACTTC. It specifies CASSLDGRGYEQYF. The whole variable domain, filled in from reference TRBV5-1 and TRBJ2-7, reads KAGVTQTPRYLIKTRGQQVTLSCSPISGHRSVSWYQQTPGQGLQFLFEYFSETQRNKGNFPGRFSGRQFSNSRSEMNVSTLELGDSALYLCASSLDGRGYEQYFGPGTRLTVT.

In this sample, this clone turned up a few times. Other DNA sequences in the sample encode the same CDR3. The J gene is TRBJ2-1, the V gene TRBV11-2; no clear D. CDR1 is SGHAT, CDR2 FQNNGV, per germline. This CDR3 spans 13 amino acids. Trimming shortened V by 1 base and J by 2 bases, and 3 bases separated the two germline ends. CDR3 coding DNA: TGTGCCAGCAGCTTAGGTACCTACAATGAGCAGTTCTTC. Amino acid sequence: CASSLGTYNEQFF.

The chain combines TRBV4-2 with TRBJ1-4; D gene uncertain. The V gene's germline CDR1 is LGHNA and CDR2 YNFKEQ. Trimming removed 0 bases at V and 2 bases at J, with 10 bases between. The CDR3 runs to 16 residues. CDR3 sequence reads: CASSQDQGRTNEKLFF. CDR3 sequence (DNA): TGTGCCAGCAGCCAAGATCAAGGAAGGACTAATGAAAAACTGTTTTTT.

The chain employs TRBV19 and TRBJ2-7; D may be TRBD1 (6 bases). The CDR3 loop spans 15 amino acids. The germline gives CDR1 LNHDA, CDR2 SQIVND (reference sequence). Trimming left V 3 bases short and J 2 bases short, with 14 bases between. The CDR3 sequence is CASSIGRGLAYEQYF. The CDR3 DNA is TGTGCCAGTAGTATCGGCAGGGGCCTTGCCTACGAGCAGTACTTC.

On this clone itself: One end of the junction is discordant with germline, which a read error may explain. V gene TRBV30 combines with J gene TRBJ2-7, with TRBD1 matching 7 bases. From germline, CDR1 is GTSNPN and CDR2 SVGIG (reference sequence). The CDR3 totals 12 residues. CDR3 bases: TGTGCCTGGAGTCAATATGGGACAGACCTCAGGTTC. It yields the protein CAWSQYGTDLRF. Full variable domain (remainder filled in from reference TRBV30 and TRBJ2-7): SQTIHQWPATLVQPVGSPLSLECTVEGTSNPNLYWYRQAAGRGLQLLFYSVGIGQISSEVPQNLSASRPQDRQFILSSKKLLLSDSGFYLCAWSQYGTDLRFGPGTRLTVT.

The genes are TRBV6-1 and TRBJ1-2, with 7 bases aligning to TRBD1. Trimming removed 6 bases from V and 2 bases from J; junction bases left unmatched: 6. The CDR3 contains 14 residues. CDR1 MNHNS and CDR2 SASEGT come from the germline V gene. Here the CDR3 reads CASSAGQANYGYTF. DNA for the CDR3: TGTGCCAGCAGCGCCGGACAGGCCAACTATGGCTACACCTTC.

This chain joins TRBV30 and TRBJ2-7; 8 positions agree with TRBD1. Unmatched junction bases numbered 4, after V lost 3 bases and J lost 3 bases. CDR3 size: 13 residues. Per germline, CDR1 GTSNPN and CDR2 SVGIG (reference sequence). The CDR3 sequence: CAWSPGQGYEQYF. The CDR3 nucleotides read TGTGCCTGGAGCCCCGGACAGGGCTACGAGCAGTACTTC.

This chain uses TRBV9 with TRBJ1-4, with 7 bases that match TRBD1. Germline V lookup: CDR1 SGDLS, CDR2 YYNGEE. CDR3 length: 14 residues. V lost 5 bases and J lost 7; bases outside the gene matches: 8. The CDR3 DNA follows: TGTGCCAGCAGTTCACAGGGGTGGAGTGAAAAACTGTTTTTT. It encodes CASSSQGWSEKLFF.

Here the CDR3 DNA reads TGTGCCAGCTCTCGGGGGACTAGCGGGTACAATGAGCAGTTCTTC. This codes for CASSRGTSGYNEQFF. The chain couples TRBV18 to TRBJ2-1; 12 nucleotides align to TRBD2. The J segment lost 4 bases and the V segment lost 6 bases, leaving 4 bases of the junction unmatched. This CDR3 has 15 residues. The germline CDR1 and CDR2 sequences are KGHSH and LQKENI.

A word on this clone: Other DNA sequences in the sample encode the same CDR3. The rearrangement joins TRBV5-1 to TRBJ2-5, with D perhaps TRBD1 (5 bases). There are 15 residues in the CDR3. Trimming pared 5 bases from V and 2 bases from J, leaving 16 bases between. Germline-derived CDR1 and CDR2 are SGHRS and YFSETQ. The CDR3 reads CASSIVGQLQETQYF. CDR3 bases: TGCGCCAGCAGTATCGTGGGGCAGCTACAAGAGACCCAGTACTTC.

The table lists this clone with a count of one. The chain links TRBV6-5 to TRBJ1-4; 8 bases agree with TRBD1. Germline V gives CDR1 MNHEY, CDR2 SVGAGI. Trimming removed 4 bases from V and 7 bases from J; junction bases left unmatched: 8. This CDR3 has 15 amino acids. The CDR3 sequence: CASSLTGGSGEKLFF. The DNA of the CDR3 is TGTGCCAGCAGTTTAACAGGGGGAAGTGGTGAAAAACTGTTTTTT.

In this sample, this clone turned up a few times. The genes are TRBV5-6 and TRBJ1-1; no clear D gene. The CDR3 consists of 15 residues. Germline CDR1 SGHDT, CDR2 YYEEEE. Trimming shortened V by 5 bases and J by 1 base, and 15 bases separated the two germline ends. CDR3 sequence reads: CASSAIDSRNTEAFF. The CDR3 DNA reads TGTGCCAGCAGTGCCATCGACTCCCGGAACACTGAAGCTTTCTTT.

The rearrangement joins TRBV6-6 to TRBJ2-7, with D perhaps matching TRBD1 (5 bases). This CDR3 is built from 14 residues. Trimming pared 6 bases from V and 5 bases from J, leaving 17 bases between. CDR1 is MNHNY, CDR2 SVGAGI, per germline (reference sequence). In DNA form, the CDR3 reads TGTGCCAGCAGCTTGGGGCAGGGTAACGACGAGCAGTACTTC. Translating it yields CASSLGQGNDEQYF.

This clone has only a few counts. This sample includes further DNA sequences coding for the same CDR3. This chain links TRBV19 with TRBJ1-5, with D perhaps matching TRBD1 (5 bases). Between the trimmed V and J ends, which lost 3 bases and 2 bases, there was a span of 14 bases. Germline values: CDR1 LNHDA, CDR2 SQIVND (reference sequence). The CDR3 runs 16 residues. The CDR3 here is CASSILSGRRNQPQHF. The CDR3 DNA sequence: TGTGCCAGTAGTATCTTGTCAGGGAGACGCAATCAGCCCCAGCATTTT.

The chain is built from TRBV6-1 and TRBJ2-7, with 7 positions matching TRBD1. The CDR3 is 14 residues long. CDR1 and CDR2 from the germline V gene are MNHNS and SASEGT. Trimming cost V 6 bases and J 2 bases; bases outside gene matches: 7. The CDR3 here is CASRDRQGTYEQYF. The CDR3, as DNA: TGTGCCAGCAGGGATAGACAGGGAACCTACGAGCAGTACTTC.

The V call is TRBV7-9, the J call TRBJ2-7, with 9 bases that match TRBD2. The CDR3 consists of 15 residues. The V gene's germline CDR1 is SEHNR and CDR2 FQNEAQ (reference sequence). The trim removed 5 bases at V and 6 bases at J, leaving 11 bases unmatched. CDR3 loop: CASSPRTSEGGEQYF. DNA of the CDR3: TGTGCCAGCAGCCCCCGGACTAGCGAGGGAGGCGAGCAGTACTTC.

The table lists this clone with a few counts. The rearrangement uses TRBV19 and TRBJ1-1; no firm D call. This CDR3 region has 11 residues. V dropped 3 bases and J dropped 7 bases, with 6 bases sitting between them. Germline V lookup: CDR1 LNHDA, CDR2 SQIVND (reference sequence). In DNA, the CDR3 is TGTGCCAGTAGTATTGAGGTTGAAGCTTTCTTT. This encodes CASSIEVEAFF. The variable domain in full, with the rest retrieved from reference TRBV19 and TRBJ1-1, is DGGITQSPKYLFRKEGQNVTLSCEQNLNHDAMYWYRQDPGQGLRLIYYSQIVNDFQKGDIAEGYSVSREKKESFPLTVTSAQKNPTAFYLCASSIEVEAFFGQGTRLTVV.

J is TRBJ1-4 and V is TRBV18, with D maybe TRBD1 (6 bases). The germline CDR1 and CDR2 sequences are KGHSH and LQKENI. There are 15 residues in the CDR3. The V and J ends lost 3 bases and 7 bases respectively, with 15 bases between them. CDR3 protein: CASSPKQGLGEKLFF. In nucleotides, the CDR3 is TGTGCCAGCTCACCTAAACAGGGATTGGGTGAAAAACTGTTTTTT.

The gene calls are TRBV4-3 and TRBJ2-3, with TRBD2 identical over 10 bases. Germline V gives CDR1 LGHNA, CDR2 YSLEER. The CDR3 is 17 residues long. V was clipped by 4 bases and J by 6 bases; unmatched bases: 13. The CDR3 sequence is CASSLEVLAGGSDTQYF. CDR3 bases: TGCGCCAGCAGCCTAGAGGTTTTAGCGGGAGGTTCCGATACGCAGTATTTT.

A remark on this clone: Different DNA sequences within this sample yield the same CDR3. This chain uses TRBV9 with TRBJ2-5; TRBD1 matches 7 bases. The length of the CDR3 is 13 residues. After removal of 3 bases from V and 5 bases from J, the junction contained 4 bases not matched to a gene. CDR1 and CDR2 (germline): SGDLS, YYNGEE. The CDR3 loop reads CASSGQGFETQYF. The CDR3 DNA reads TGTGCCAGCAGCGGACAGGGTTTTGAGACCCAGTACTTC.

The chain carries TRBV5-1 and TRBJ2-7, with 10 nucleotides matching TRBD1. The CDR3 length is 20 residues. J lost 3 bases, V lost 0 bases, and 18 bases had no gene match. The germline V gene has CDR1 SGHRS and CDR2 YFSETQ. Here the CDR3 reads CASSLGLGWTGGTTVYEQYF. The CDR3 bases are TGCGCCAGCAGCTTGGGTCTTGGCTGGACAGGGGGAACTACAGTCTACGAGCAGTACTTC.

The J gene is TRBJ1-2, the V gene TRBV20-1; no reliable D call. The CDR3 runs to 11 residues. Trimming stripped 1 base from V and 6 bases from J, with 6 bases between. CDR1 is DFQATT, CDR2 SNEGSKA, per germline (reference sequence). CDR3 nucleotides: TGCAGTGCTAGAGGCGGAAATGGCTACACCTTC. Translation: CSARGGNGYTF.

Concerning this clone: This sample includes further DNA sequences coding for the same CDR3. The chain carries TRBV4-2 and TRBJ1-4, with D hard to call. Germline V gives CDR1 LGHNA, CDR2 YNFKEQ. V dropped 0 bases and J dropped 2 bases, with 7 bases sitting between them. The CDR3 loop spans 15 amino acids. The CDR3 bases are TGTGCCAGCAGCCAAGAGGGAGGGACTAATGAAAAACTGTTTTTT. Translation gives CASSQEGGTNEKLFF.

The CDR3 coding sequence is TGCGCCAGCAGCGGACTTACAGGAGATACGCAGTATTTT. This codes for CASSGLTGDTQYF. The rearrangement joins TRBV4-3 to TRBJ2-3; D tentatively reads TRBD1 or TRBD2 (5 bases each). V lost 5 bases to trimming and J lost 5 bases, with 11 bases between them. CDR3 length: 13 residues. CDR1 is LGHNA, CDR2 YSLEER, per germline.